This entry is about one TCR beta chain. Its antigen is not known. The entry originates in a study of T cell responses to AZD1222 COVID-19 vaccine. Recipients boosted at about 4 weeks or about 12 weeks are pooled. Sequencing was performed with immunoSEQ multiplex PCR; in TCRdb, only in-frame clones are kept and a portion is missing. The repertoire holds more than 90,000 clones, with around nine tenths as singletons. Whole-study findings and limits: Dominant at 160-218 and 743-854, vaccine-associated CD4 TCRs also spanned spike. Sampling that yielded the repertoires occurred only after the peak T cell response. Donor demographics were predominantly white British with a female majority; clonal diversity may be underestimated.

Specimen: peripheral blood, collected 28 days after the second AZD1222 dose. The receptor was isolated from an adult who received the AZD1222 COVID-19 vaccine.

In DNA form, the CDR3 reads TGTGCCAGCAGCTTGGCGGCGCTCTCCTACGAGCAGTACTTC. This codes for CASSLAALSYEQYF. This chain links TRBV7-2 with TRBJ2-7; D is unclear. Trimming removed 3 bases at V and 0 bases at J, with 9 bases between. Germline CDR1 and CDR2: SGHTA and FQGNSA. The CDR3 is made up of 14 amino acids.